The 7 T cell receptor beta chains in this list originate from one sample, sequenced in a study of Ad26.COV2.S vaccination and SARS-CoV-2 variants. TCRdb's copy holds only in-frame clones and misses some; the assay was immunoSEQ multiplex PCR. The table records around 300,000 clones, approximately 90% of them present only once. Treatment in this sample: approximately 18 received Ad26.COV2.S at low or high dose, single or two shots; about 5 received placebo; per-sample allocation not given. At day 63 after the first vaccine or placebo injection, samples were drawn. This sample comprised peripheral blood, obtained in a trial of Ad26.COV2.S vaccine versus placebo. The receptors were sampled from a person between 18 and 59 years old who received the Ad26.COV2.S COVID-19 vaccine or a placebo.

The V call is TRBV19, the J call TRBJ2-5; no clear D gene. CDR3 length: 11 residues. The V gene's germline CDR1 is LNHDA and CDR2 SQIVND (reference sequence). Trimming took 4 bases from V and 2 from J, leaving 2 bases between them. The CDR3 DNA sequence: TGTGCCAGTAGTACTCAAGAGACCCAGTACTTC. Protein: CASSTQETQYF.

V usage is TRBV6-1 and J usage is TRBJ1-3; D gene uncertain. The germline V gene has CDR1 MNHNS and CDR2 SASEGT. Trimming removed 4 bases at V and 4 bases at J, with 17 bases between. The CDR3 runs 16 residues. CDR3 region: CASSGPRRQAGNTIYF. In DNA, the CDR3 is TGTGCCAGCAGTGGACCTCGTAGGCAGGCGGGAAACACCATATATTTT.

This CDR3 reads CASSKVPAPYEQYF. CDR3 DNA sequence: TGTGCCAGCAGCAAAGTGCCAGCCCCCTACGAGCAGTACTTC. The V and J genes are TRBV21-1 and TRBJ2-7. TRBV21-1 is labeled a pseudogene. This CDR3 is 14 amino acids long.

This chain links TRBV28 with TRBJ2-6; D call uncertain. The germline V gene encodes CDR1 MDHEN and CDR2 SYDVKM. The CDR3 contains 13 residues. Trimming stripped 5 bases from V and 3 bases from J, with 5 bases between. This chain's CDR3 is CASSPVGANVLTF. CDR3 DNA sequence: TGTGCCAGCAGTCCTGTTGGGGCCAACGTCCTGACTTTC.

The chain uses TRBV29-1 and TRBJ1-6; D gene uncertain. CDR3 length equals 13 residues. The V and J ends lost 6 bases and 7 bases respectively, with 13 bases between them. The germline gives CDR1 SQVTM, CDR2 ANQGSEA. CDR3 nucleotide sequence: TGCAGCGTCCAACCTAACAGCAATTCACCCCTCCACTTT. Protein product: CSVQPNSNSPLHF.

This sequence joins TRBV30 and TRBJ1-2; 8 bases match TRBD1. This CDR3 is 12 amino acids long. V trimming: 5 bases; J trimming: 4 bases; junction bases outside the gene matches: 3. Germline loops: CDR1 GTSNPN, CDR2 SVGIG (reference sequence). The CDR3 protein is CAWLDRVYGYTF. The CDR3 DNA follows: TGTGCCTGGTTGGACAGGGTCTATGGCTACACCTTC. The entire variable domain, with the rest obtained from reference TRBV30 and TRBJ1-2, is as follows: SQTIHQWPATLVQPVGSPLSLECTVEGTSNPNLYWYRQAAGRGLQLLFYSVGIGQISSEVPQNLSASRPQDRQFILSSKKLLLSDSGFYLCAWLDRVYGYTFGSGTRLTVV.

This chain links TRBV4-3 with TRBJ1-4, with D maybe TRBD1 (6 bases). CDR1 is LGHNA, CDR2 YSLEER, per germline. The CDR3 loop spans 15 amino acids. The V and J ends lost 4 bases and 5 bases respectively, with 14 bases between them. The DNA of the CDR3 is TGCGCCAGCAGCCTGGGGGGCTGGGGAAATGAAAAACTGTTTTTT. It encodes CASSLGGWGNEKLFF.